Here is one T cell receptor beta chain with its context. The sample comes from a study of control samples from healthy donors and cancer patients. The method was immunoSEQ multiplex PCR; TCRdb's version includes in-frame clones alone and lacks a portion of them. The data show 95,000 to 150,000 clones, around 88% seen once. The germline V gene encodes CDR1 SGHTA and CDR2 FQGTGA. The CDR3 totals 16 residues. V lost 0 bases, J lost 0 bases, and 10 bases lay in between. This chain uses TRBV7-3 with TRBJ2-3; tentative D call: TRBD2 (6 bases). This sequence was found in a man aged 35 to 55 in good health. Specimen: blood. CDR3 in DNA: TGTGCCAGCAGCTTAACTAGCGGAGCTAGCACAGATACGCAGTATTTT. It yields the protein CASSLTSGASTDTQYF.